This T cell receptor (beta chain) comes out of a study of cytomegalovirus exposure and HLA in healthy donors. Study-level points and caveats: Usually a TCR sequence was rare, but some public TCRs were found in many donors. Specificity of a few CMV-associated chains for CMV antigens was verified in vitro. In the 130 or so validation repertoires, a later analysis found that first-cohort TCR clusters tended to co-occur.

The CDR3 is 15 amino acids. CDR1 is SGDLS and CDR2 is YYNGEE in the germline V gene. V was cut by 0 bases and J by 3 bases, with 9 bases left in between. Note on this clone: Antigen unknown.

Using immunoSEQ multiplex PCR, the repertoire was profiled, and TCRdb retains in-frame clones only, with some absent. The sample yields more than 120,000 clones, roughly 86% seen once. The chain joins TRBV9 to TRBJ1-4; no clear D. What was sequenced was PBMCs. The clonotype originates from a young man in good health and CMV-seropositive. The CDR3 DNA is TGTGCCAGCAGCGTAGATCCAGGCCCTAATGAAAAACTGTTTTTT. Protein sequence: CASSVDPGPNEKLFF. The full variable domain, completed using reference TRBV9 and TRBJ1-4, is DSGVTQTPKHLITATGQRVTLRCSPRSGDLSVYWYQQSLDQGLQFLIQYYNGEERAKGNILERFSAQQFPDLHSELNLSSLELGDSALYFCASSVDPGPNEKLFFGSGTQLSVL.